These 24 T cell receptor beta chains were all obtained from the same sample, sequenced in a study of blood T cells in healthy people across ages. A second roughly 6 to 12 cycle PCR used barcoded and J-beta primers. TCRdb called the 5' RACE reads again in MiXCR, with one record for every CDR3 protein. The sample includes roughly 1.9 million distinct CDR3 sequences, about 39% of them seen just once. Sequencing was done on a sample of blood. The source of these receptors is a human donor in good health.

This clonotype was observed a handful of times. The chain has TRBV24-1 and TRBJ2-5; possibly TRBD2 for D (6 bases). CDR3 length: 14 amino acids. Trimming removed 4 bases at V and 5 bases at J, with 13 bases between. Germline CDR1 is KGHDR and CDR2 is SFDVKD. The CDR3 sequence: CATSDLDYGETQYF. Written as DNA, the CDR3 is TGTGCCACCAGTGACCTGGACTACGGGGAGACCCAGTACTTC.

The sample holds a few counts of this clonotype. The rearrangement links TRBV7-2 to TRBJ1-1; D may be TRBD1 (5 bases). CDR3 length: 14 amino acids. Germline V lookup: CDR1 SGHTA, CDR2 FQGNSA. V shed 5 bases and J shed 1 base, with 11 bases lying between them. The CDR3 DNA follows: TGTGCCAGCAGCCTTATCGGGGGGAACACTGAAGCTTTCTTT. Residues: CASSLIGGNTEAFF.

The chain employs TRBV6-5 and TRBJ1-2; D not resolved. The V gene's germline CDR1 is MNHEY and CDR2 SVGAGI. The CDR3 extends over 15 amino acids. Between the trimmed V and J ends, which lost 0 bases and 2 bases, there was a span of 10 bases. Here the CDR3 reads CASSYSPGNNYGYTF. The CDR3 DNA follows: TGTGCCAGCAGTTACTCGCCAGGAAACAACTATGGCTACACCTTC.

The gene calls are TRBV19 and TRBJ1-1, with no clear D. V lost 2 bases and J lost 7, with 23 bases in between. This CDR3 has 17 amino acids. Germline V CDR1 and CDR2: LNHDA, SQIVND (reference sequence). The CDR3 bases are TGTGCCAGTAGTATAAGTTCGGGAGGGTCCAGTCCCCTTGAAGCTTTCTTT. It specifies CASSISSGGSSPLEAFF.

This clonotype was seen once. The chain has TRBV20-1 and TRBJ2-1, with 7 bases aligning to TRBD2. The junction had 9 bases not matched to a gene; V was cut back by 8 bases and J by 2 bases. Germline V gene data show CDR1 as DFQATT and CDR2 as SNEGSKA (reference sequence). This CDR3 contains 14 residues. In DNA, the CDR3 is TGCAGTATTAATAACGGGGGGACCTACAATGAGCAGTTCTTC. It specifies CSINNGGTYNEQFF.

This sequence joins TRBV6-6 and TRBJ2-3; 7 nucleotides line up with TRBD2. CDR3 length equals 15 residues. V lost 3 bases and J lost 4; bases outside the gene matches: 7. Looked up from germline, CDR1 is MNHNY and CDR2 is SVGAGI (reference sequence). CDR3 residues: CASSYLGGGSDTQYF. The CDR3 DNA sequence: TGTGCCAGCAGTTATCTGGGCGGGGGATCAGATACGCAGTATTTT.

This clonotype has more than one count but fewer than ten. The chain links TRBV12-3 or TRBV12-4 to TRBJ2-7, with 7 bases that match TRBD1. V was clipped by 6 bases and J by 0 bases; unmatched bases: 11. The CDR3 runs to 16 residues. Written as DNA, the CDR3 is TGTGCCAGCAGACCCCAAGGGACAGACAGCTCCTACGAGCAGTACTTC. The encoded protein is CASRPQGTDSSYEQYF.

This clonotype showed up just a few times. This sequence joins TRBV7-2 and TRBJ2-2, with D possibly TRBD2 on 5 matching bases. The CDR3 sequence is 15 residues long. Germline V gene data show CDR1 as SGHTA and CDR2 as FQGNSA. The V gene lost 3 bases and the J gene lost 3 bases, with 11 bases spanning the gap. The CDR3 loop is CASSFFAGDTGELFF. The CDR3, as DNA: TGTGCCAGCAGCTTTTTCGCGGGCGACACCGGGGAGCTGTTTTTT.

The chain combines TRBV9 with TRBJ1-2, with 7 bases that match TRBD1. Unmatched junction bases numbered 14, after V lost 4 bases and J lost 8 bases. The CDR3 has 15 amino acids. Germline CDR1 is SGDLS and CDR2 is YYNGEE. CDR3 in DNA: TGTGCCAGCAGCCGAGACAGGGACCTACTCCGAGGCTACACCTTC. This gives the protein CASSRDRDLLRGYTF.

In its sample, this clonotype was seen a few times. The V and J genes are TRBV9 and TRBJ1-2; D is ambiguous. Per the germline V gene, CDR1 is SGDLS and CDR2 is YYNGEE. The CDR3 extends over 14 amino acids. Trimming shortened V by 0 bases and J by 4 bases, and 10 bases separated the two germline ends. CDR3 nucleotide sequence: TGTGCCAGCAGCGTAGAAACAGCCTCCTATGGCTACACCTTC. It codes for CASSVETASYGYTF.

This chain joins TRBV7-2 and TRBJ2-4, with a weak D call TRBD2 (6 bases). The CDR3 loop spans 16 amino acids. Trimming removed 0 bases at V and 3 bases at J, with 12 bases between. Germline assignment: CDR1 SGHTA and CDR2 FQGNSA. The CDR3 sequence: CASSLALRGGKNIQYF. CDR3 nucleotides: TGTGCCAGCAGCTTAGCGCTCCGGGGAGGCAAAAACATTCAGTACTTC. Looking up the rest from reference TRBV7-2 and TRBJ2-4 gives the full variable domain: GAGVSQSPSNKVTEKGKDVELRCDPISGHTALYWYRQSLGQGLEFLIYFQGNSAPDKSGLPSDRFSAERTGGSVSTLTIQRTQQEDSAVYLCASSLALRGGKNIQYFGAGTRLSVL.

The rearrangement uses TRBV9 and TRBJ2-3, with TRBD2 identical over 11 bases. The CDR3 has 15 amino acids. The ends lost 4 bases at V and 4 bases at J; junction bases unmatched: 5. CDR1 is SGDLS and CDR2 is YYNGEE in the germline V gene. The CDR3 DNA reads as TGTGCCAGCAGCCCCATAGCGGGGGGGGCAGATACGCAGTATTTT. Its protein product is CASSPIAGGADTQYF.

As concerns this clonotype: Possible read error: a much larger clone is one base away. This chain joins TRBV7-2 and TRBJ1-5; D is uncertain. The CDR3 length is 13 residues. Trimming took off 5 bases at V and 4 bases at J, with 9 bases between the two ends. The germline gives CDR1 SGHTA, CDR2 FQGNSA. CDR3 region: CTSSPSPNQPQHF. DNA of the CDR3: TGTACCAGCAGCCCAAGTCCTAATCAGCCCCAGCATTTT.

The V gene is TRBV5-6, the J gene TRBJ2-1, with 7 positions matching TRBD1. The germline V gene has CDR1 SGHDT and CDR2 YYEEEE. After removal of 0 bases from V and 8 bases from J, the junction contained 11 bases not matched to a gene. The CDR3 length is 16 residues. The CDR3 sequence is CASSLGARGRRYEQFF. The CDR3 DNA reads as TGTGCCAGCAGCTTGGGAGCGAGGGGGCGTCGATATGAGCAGTTCTTC. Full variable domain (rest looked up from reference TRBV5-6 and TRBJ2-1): DAGVTQSPTHLIKTRGQQVTLRCSPKSGHDTVSWYQQALGQGPQFIFQYYEEEERQRGNFPDRFSGHQFPNYSSELNVNALLLGDSALYLCASSLGARGRRYEQFFGPGTRLTVL.

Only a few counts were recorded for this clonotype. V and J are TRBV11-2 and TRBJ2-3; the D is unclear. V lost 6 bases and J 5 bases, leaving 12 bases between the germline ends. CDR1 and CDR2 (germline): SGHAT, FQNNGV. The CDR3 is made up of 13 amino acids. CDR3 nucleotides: TGTGCCAGCAGTTTCGAGTCGGGAGATACGCAGTATTTT. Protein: CASSFESGDTQYF.

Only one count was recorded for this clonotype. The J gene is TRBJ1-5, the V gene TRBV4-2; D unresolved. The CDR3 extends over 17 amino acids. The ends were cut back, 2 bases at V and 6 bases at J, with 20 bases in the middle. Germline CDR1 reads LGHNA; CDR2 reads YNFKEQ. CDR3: CASSQLFTDTPSQPQHF. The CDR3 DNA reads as TGTGCCAGCAGCCAACTCTTCACAGATACTCCTAGTCAGCCCCAGCATTTT.

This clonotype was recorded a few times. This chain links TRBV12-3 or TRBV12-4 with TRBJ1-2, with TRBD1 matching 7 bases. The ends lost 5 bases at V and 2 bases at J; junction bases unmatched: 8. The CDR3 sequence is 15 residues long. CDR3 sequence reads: CASSALLQGNYGYTF. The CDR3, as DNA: TGTGCCAGCAGTGCCCTGCTACAGGGGAACTATGGCTACACCTTC.

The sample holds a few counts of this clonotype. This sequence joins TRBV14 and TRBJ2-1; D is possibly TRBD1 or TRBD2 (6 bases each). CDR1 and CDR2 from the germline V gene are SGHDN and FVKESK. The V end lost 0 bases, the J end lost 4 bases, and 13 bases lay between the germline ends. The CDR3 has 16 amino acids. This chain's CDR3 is CASSQDIGGPYNEQFF. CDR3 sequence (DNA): TGTGCCAGCAGCCAAGATATCGGGGGCCCTTACAATGAGCAGTTCTTC. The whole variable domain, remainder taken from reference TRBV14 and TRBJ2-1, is EAGVTQFPSHSVIEKGQTVTLRCDPISGHDNLYWYRRVMGKEIKFLLHFVKESKQDESGMPNNRFLAERTGGTYSTLKVQPAELEDSGVYFCASSQDIGGPYNEQFFGPGTRLTVL.

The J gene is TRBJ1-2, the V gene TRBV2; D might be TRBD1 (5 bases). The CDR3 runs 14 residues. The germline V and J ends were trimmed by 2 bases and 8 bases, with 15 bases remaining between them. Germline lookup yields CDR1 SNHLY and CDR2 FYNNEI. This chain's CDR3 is CASSEIRAGFGYTF. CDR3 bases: TGTGCCAGCAGTGAAATAAGGGCAGGGTTCGGCTACACCTTC.

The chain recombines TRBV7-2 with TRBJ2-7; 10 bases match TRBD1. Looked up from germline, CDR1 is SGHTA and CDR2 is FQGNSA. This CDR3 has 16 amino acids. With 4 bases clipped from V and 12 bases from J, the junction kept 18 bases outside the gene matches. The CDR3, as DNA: TGTGCCAGCAGCTCCTCCGGGACAGGGGATTGGGAGACCCGGTACTTC. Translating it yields CASSSSGTGDWETRYF.

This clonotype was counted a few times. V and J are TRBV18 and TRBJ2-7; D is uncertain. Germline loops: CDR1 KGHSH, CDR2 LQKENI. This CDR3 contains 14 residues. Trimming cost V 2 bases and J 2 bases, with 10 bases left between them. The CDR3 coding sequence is TGTGCCAGCTCACCAGTAGGGAACGCCTACGAGCAGTACTTC. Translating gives CASSPVGNAYEQYF.

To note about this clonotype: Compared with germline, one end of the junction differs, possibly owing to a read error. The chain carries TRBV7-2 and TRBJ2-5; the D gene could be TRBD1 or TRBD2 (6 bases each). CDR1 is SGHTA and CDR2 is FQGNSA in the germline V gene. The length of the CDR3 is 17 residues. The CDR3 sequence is CAGSLGVLRGPGETQYF. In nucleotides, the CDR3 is TGTGCCGGCAGCTTAGGTGTTCTCCGGGGGCCAGGAGAGACCCAGTACTTC.

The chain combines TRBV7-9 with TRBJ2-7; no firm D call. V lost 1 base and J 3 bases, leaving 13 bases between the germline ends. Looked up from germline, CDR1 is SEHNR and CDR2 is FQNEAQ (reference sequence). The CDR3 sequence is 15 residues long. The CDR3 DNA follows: TGTGCCAGCAGCTTAGATCTTGGCAAAAACTACGAGCAGTACTTC. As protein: CASSLDLGKNYEQYF.

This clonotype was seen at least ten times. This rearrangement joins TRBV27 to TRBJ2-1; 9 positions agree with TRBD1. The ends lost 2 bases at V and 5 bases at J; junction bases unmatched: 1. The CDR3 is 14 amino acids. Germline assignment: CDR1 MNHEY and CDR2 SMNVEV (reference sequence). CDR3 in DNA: TGTGCCAGCAGTTTAGGGACAGGGCACAATGAGCAGTTCTTC. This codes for CASSLGTGHNEQFF.